Listed here are 23 T cell receptor beta chains from one sample, sequenced in a study of cytomegalovirus exposure and HLA in healthy donors. Amplification used 60 Vbeta primers and 13 Jbeta primers. Clones were read by immunoSEQ multiplex PCR, and TCRdb kept only the in-frame ones, dropping some. This sample has approximately 190,000 clones, with 65% to 85% found just once. The sample was PBMCs. Source of these receptors: a man aged 50 or older in good health and CMV-seronegative.

V and J are TRBV7-2 and TRBJ2-3; TRBD2 is a possible D gene (7 bases). The CDR3 covers 17 residues. Looked up from germline, CDR1 is SGHTA and CDR2 is FQGNSA. V was trimmed by 8 bases and J by 3 bases, leaving 24 bases between them. The CDR3 reads CASRSPRGGASTDTQYF. The CDR3 coding sequence is TGTGCCAGCCGCAGCCCAAGGGGGGGGGCCAGTACAGATACGCAGTATTTT.

CDR3 coding DNA: TGTGCCAGCAGCTTGGGGGCAGGGTATGCAACTAATGAAAAACTGTTTTTT. It specifies CASSLGAGYATNEKLFF. The J gene is TRBJ1-4, the V gene TRBV7-2; possible D gene TRBD1, 6 bases. CDR3 length: 17 residues. The V gene lost 3 bases and the J gene lost 0 bases, with 14 bases spanning the gap. CDR1 SGHTA and CDR2 FQGNSA come from the germline V gene.

The chain recombines TRBV5-1 with TRBJ1-1; 7 positions match TRBD1. The germline V gene encodes CDR1 SGHRS and CDR2 YFSETQ. This CDR3 spans 15 amino acids. With V trimmed by 4 bases and J by 0 bases, 6 bases remained unmatched. The CDR3 here is CASSPRDSLNTEAFF. Here the CDR3 DNA reads TGCGCCAGCAGCCCCCGGGACAGCTTGAACACTGAAGCTTTCTTT.

The chain joins TRBV19 to TRBJ2-1, with a weak D call TRBD1 (6 bases). The length of the CDR3 is 16 residues. Deletions cut 3 bases from V and 1 base from J, with 13 bases between. Germline values: CDR1 LNHDA, CDR2 SQIVND (reference sequence). In DNA, the CDR3 is TGTGCCAGTAGTATGCGAGCAGGGGTTTCCTACAATGAGCAGTTCTTC. Protein: CASSMRAGVSYNEQFF. The full variable domain, in which reference TRBV19 and TRBJ2-1 provide the parts outside the CDR3, is DGGITQSPKYLFRKEGQNVTLSCEQNLNHDAMYWYRQDPGQGLRLIYYSQIVNDFQKGDIAEGYSVSREKKESFPLTVTSAQKNPTAFYLCASSMRAGVSYNEQFFGPGTRLTVL.

The chain combines TRBV15 with TRBJ2-1, with TRBD1 matching over 7 bases. V shed 7 bases, J shed 2 bases, and the junction held 8 bases outside the gene matches. This CDR3 has 15 residues. Germline CDR1 is LNHNV and CDR2 is YYDKDF (reference sequence). This CDR3 is CATTQRQGAYNEQFF. CDR3 sequence (DNA): TGTGCCACCACGCAAAGGCAGGGGGCCTACAATGAGCAGTTCTTC.

The chain employs TRBV7-9 and TRBJ2-2, with D possibly matching TRBD2 (5 bases). Per germline, CDR1 SEHNR and CDR2 FQNEAQ (reference sequence). Trimming pared 3 bases from V and 7 bases from J, leaving 9 bases between. There are 13 residues in the CDR3. The CDR3 loop is CASSFRGNGELFF. The CDR3 bases are TGTGCCAGCAGCTTCCGGGGTAACGGGGAGCTGTTTTTT. The whole variable domain, filled in from reference TRBV7-9 and TRBJ2-2, reads DTGVSQNPRHKITKRGQNVTFRCDPISEHNRLYWYRQTLGQGPEFLTYFQNEAQLEKSRLLSDRFSAERPKGSFSTLEIQRTEQGDSAMYLCASSFRGNGELFFGEGSRLTVL.

The gene calls are TRBV5-8 and TRBJ2-2; a weak D match, TRBD2 (6 bases). Trimming cost V 4 bases and J 8 bases, with 18 bases left between them. The germline gives CDR1 SGHTS, CDR2 YDEGEE. The CDR3 runs 15 residues. CDR3 amino acids: CASSIRPGLGGELFF. The CDR3 bases are TGTGCCAGCAGCATCCGCCCGGGACTTGGGGGGGAGCTGTTTTTT.

The chain couples TRBV2 to TRBJ1-2; TRBD1 matches at 10 bases. Trimming cost V 4 bases and J 4 bases; bases outside gene matches: 3. This CDR3 has 14 amino acids. The germline CDR1 and CDR2 sequences are SNHLY and FYNNEI. The CDR3 DNA sequence: TGTGCCAGCAGTGGGACAGGGGGAATCTATGGCTACACCTTC. This translates into CASSGTGGIYGYTF.

The chain is built from TRBV4-2 and TRBJ2-7, with 8 bases that match TRBD1. This CDR3 is built from 14 residues. The J segment lost 6 bases and the V segment lost 3 bases, leaving 7 bases of the junction unmatched. In germline, CDR1 is LGHNA, CDR2 YNFKEQ. DNA of the CDR3: TGTGCCAGCAGCCATGGACAGGGAAACTGCGAGCAGTACTTC. Its translation: CASSHGQGNCEQYF.

The rearrangement uses TRBV7-2 and TRBJ1-1, with a possible D match to TRBD1 (6 bases). V was shortened by 6 bases and J by 4 bases, with 15 bases between the two germline ends. The CDR3 length is 14 residues. Germline assignment: CDR1 SGHTA and CDR2 FQGNSA. The CDR3 sequence is CASSLRGKVTEAFF. The CDR3 bases are TGTGCCAGCAGTTTGAGGGGGAAAGTCACTGAAGCTTTCTTT.

This chain links TRBV4-3 with TRBJ2-2; 7 nucleotides line up with TRBD1. This CDR3 has 16 amino acids. Germline V lookup: CDR1 LGHNA, CDR2 YSLEER. The V segment lost 3 bases and the J segment 7 bases; nucleotides outside the gene matches: 11. CDR3 loop: CASSQAPTGQGGELFF. The CDR3 bases are TGCGCCAGCAGCCAGGCTCCGACAGGGCAGGGCGGGGAGCTGTTTTTT.

The rearrangement links TRBV5-1 to TRBJ2-5, with TRBD1 matching 8 bases. The better agreement between TRBJ2-7 and the DNA end casts doubt on the J call. This CDR3 spans 16 amino acids. Germline V gene sequence: CDR1 SGHRS, CDR2 YFSETQ. The CDR3 reads CASSLGGTGFRYEQYF. The CDR3, as DNA: TGCGCCAGCAGCTTGGGTGGGACAGGTTTTAGGTACGAGCAGTACTTC.

This chain links TRBV5-1 with TRBJ1-2; TRBD1 agrees at 7 bases. J was trimmed by 5 bases and V by 0 bases; bases with no gene match: 7. Germline CDR1 reads SGHRS; CDR2 reads YFSETQ. This CDR3 is built from 15 residues. CDR3 amino acids: CASSLGQGVGYGYTF. In nucleotides, the CDR3 is TGCGCCAGCAGCTTGGGACAGGGTGTAGGTTATGGCTACACCTTC.

The rearrangement links TRBV5-1 to TRBJ2-2; 7 nucleotides match TRBD2. The CDR3 consists of 14 residues. Germline assignment: CDR1 SGHRS and CDR2 YFSETQ. V was pared by 6 bases and J by 5 bases, with 7 bases of the junction left unmatched. As DNA, the CDR3 is TGCGCCAGCAACCCCTCGCGGGGGACCGGGGAGCTGTTTTTT. Translating gives CASNPSRGTGELFF.

The genes are TRBV20-1 and TRBJ2-5; no firm D call. Deletions cut 4 bases from V and 5 bases from J, with 8 bases between. The CDR3 spans 11 residues. Looked up from germline, CDR1 is DFQATT and CDR2 is SNEGSKA (reference sequence). The CDR3 sequence: CSAIYSETQYF. CDR3 sequence (DNA): TGCAGTGCTATATACTCCGAGACCCAGTACTTC.

V usage is TRBV29-1 and J usage is TRBJ2-1; D call uncertain. This CDR3 has 14 residues. Germline CDR1 and CDR2: SQVTM and ANQGSEA. V lost 8 bases to trimming and J lost 6 bases, with 20 bases between them. The CDR3 nucleotides are TGCAGCACTCTTTTAAGGCTTAGCTTCAATGAGCAGTTCTTC. Its translation: CSTLLRLSFNEQFF.

The chain has TRBV27 and TRBJ2-7; TRBD1 matches at 11 bases. The trim removed 5 bases at V and 6 bases at J, leaving 12 bases unmatched. CDR1 and CDR2 (germline): MNHEY, SMNVEV (reference sequence). CDR3 length: 16 amino acids. The CDR3 region is CASSTLGGQGGPEQYF. The CDR3 region has the DNA TGTGCCAGCAGTACCCTCGGGGGACAGGGGGGACCCGAGCAGTACTTC.

This chain uses TRBV13 with TRBJ2-3; D call uncertain. This CDR3 has 12 residues. The germline V gene has CDR1 PRHDT and CDR2 FYEKMQ (reference sequence). V was shortened by 4 bases and J by 6 bases, with 8 bases between the two germline ends. Written as DNA, the CDR3 is TGTGCCAGCAGCTCTACGCGGGATACGCAGTATTTT. Amino acids: CASSSTRDTQYF.

The chain couples TRBV19 to TRBJ1-1; unclear D gene. The V and J ends lost 6 bases and 3 bases respectively, with 5 bases between them. This CDR3 has 11 residues. Per the germline V gene, CDR1 is LNHDA and CDR2 is SQIVND (reference sequence). The CDR3, as DNA: TGTGCCAGTAGGGAGGACACTGAAGCTTTCTTT. It encodes CASREDTEAFF.

Here the CDR3 reads CASSYNGQGSNGYTF. For the CDR3, the DNA is TGTGCCAGCAGTTACAACGGACAGGGGTCGAATGGCTACACCTTC. The genes are TRBV6-5 and TRBJ1-2, with 9 bases aligning to TRBD1. Germline CDR1 MNHEY, CDR2 SVGAGI. Trimming took 2 bases from V and 6 from J; bases not matched to a gene: 7. The CDR3 is 15 amino acids.

This chain connects TRBV25-1 to TRBJ2-5, with TRBD1 matching 7 bases. The better agreement between TRBJ2-7 and the DNA end casts doubt on the J call. The CDR3 is made up of 13 amino acids. The V gene's germline CDR1 is MGHDK and CDR2 SYGVNS. CDR3 sequence reads: CAVLDRFSYEQYF. The CDR3 bases are TGTGCCGTTTTGGACAGGTTCTCCTACGAGCAGTACTTC.

The rearrangement uses TRBV28 and TRBJ1-3; D is undetermined. V gave up 6 bases and J gave up 0 bases, with 12 bases separating them. Germline V gives CDR1 MDHEN, CDR2 SYDVKM. The CDR3 length is 15 residues. CDR3 DNA sequence: TGTGCCAGCAGCAGCAGGATTTACTCTGGAAACACCATATATTTT. It encodes CASSSRIYSGNTIYF.

The chain carries TRBV19 and TRBJ2-7, with a tentative D call TRBD1 (5 bases). The CDR3 covers 15 residues. Germline V gene data show CDR1 as LNHDA and CDR2 as SQIVND (reference sequence). The V and J ends lost 1 base and 2 bases respectively, with 12 bases between them. This chain's CDR3 is CASSIGGTGTYEQYF. DNA of the CDR3: TGTGCCAGTAGTATAGGGGGCACAGGAACCTACGAGCAGTACTTC.